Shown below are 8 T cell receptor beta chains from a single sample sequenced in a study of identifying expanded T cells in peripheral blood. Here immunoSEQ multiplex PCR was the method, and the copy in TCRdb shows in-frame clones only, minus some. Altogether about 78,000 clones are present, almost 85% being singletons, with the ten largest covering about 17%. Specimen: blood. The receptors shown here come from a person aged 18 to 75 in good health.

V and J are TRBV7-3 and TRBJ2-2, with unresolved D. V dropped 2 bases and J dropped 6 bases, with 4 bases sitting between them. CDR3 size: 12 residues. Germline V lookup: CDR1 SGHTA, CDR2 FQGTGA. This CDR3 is CASSLFAGELFF. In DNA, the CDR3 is TGTGCCAGCAGCTTATTCGCCGGGGAGCTGTTTTTT.

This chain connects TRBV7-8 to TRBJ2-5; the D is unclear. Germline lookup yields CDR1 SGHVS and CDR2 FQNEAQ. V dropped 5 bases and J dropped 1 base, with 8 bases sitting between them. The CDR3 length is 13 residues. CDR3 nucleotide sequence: TGTGCCAGCAGCCGACAACCCCAAGAGACCCAGTACTTC. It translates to CASSRQPQETQYF.

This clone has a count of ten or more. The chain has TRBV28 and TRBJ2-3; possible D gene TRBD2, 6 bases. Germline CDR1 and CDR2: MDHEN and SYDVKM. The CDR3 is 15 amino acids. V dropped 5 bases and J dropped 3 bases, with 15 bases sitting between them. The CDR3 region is CASSNRESGTDTQYF. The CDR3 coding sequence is TGTGCCAGCAGTAACCGGGAGTCGGGGACAGATACGCAGTATTTT. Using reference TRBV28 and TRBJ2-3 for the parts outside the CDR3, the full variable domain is DVKVTQSSRYLVKRTGEKVFLECVQDMDHENMFWYRQDPGLGLRLIYFSYDVKMKEKGDIPEGYSVSREKKERFSLILESASTNQTSMYLCASSNRESGTDTQYFGPGTRLTVL.

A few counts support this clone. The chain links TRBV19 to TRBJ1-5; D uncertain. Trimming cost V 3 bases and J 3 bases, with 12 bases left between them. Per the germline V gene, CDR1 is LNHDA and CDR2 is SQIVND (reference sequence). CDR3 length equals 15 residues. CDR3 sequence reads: CASSIFRSDNQPQHF. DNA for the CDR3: TGTGCCAGTAGTATCTTTCGGTCCGACAATCAGCCCCAGCATTTT.

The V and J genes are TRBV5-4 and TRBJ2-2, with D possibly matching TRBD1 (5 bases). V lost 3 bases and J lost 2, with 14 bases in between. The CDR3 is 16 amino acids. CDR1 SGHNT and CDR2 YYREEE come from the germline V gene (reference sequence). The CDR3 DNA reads TGTGCCAGCAGCTCCCGACAGCTTGCAAACACCGGGGAGCTGTTTTTT. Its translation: CASSSRQLANTGELFF.

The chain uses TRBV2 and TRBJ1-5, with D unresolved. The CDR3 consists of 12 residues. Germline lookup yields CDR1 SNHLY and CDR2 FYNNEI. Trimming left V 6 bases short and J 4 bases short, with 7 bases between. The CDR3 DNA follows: TGTGCCAGCAGAGCCACTAATCAGCCCCAGCATTTT. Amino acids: CASRATNQPQHF.

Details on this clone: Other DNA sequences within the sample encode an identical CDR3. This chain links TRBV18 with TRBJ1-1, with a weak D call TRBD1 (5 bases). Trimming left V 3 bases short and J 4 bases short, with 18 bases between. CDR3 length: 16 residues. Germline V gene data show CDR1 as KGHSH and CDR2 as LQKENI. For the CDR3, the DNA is TGTGCCAGCTCACCCTCGGGGGGGGACGGGGGCACTGAAGCTTTCTTT. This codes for CASSPSGGDGGTEAFF.

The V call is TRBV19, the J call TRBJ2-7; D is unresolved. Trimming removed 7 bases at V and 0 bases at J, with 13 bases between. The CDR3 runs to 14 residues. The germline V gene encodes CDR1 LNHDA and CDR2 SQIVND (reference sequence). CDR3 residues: CASKRDPSSYEQYF. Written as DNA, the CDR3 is TGTGCCAGTAAAAGGGATCCGAGCTCCTACGAGCAGTACTTC.